This T cell receptor (beta chain) was obtained from a study of regulatory T cells in long-lasting Graves disease. Assembly of TCR beta libraries relied on iRepertoire HTBI primers together with Arm-PCR of CDR3 regions. TCRdb ran MiXCR on the multiplex PCR reads and lists one entry per CDR3 protein. The repertoire holds about 470,000 distinct CDR3 sequences, with under 25% as singletons. Whole-study results and caveats: Persistent patients shared fewer than 3,500 public clonotypes among themselves. Newly diagnosed patients shared fewer, at roughly 1,000. Newly diagnosed Graves' patients had higher TCR diversity than persistent ones.

This clonotype was recorded many times. Its specificity is not known. Time point noted: persistent/refractory GD, antithyroid drugs over 5 years with positive TRAb. The TCR library used RNA extracted from PBMCs. Graves' disease diagnoses followed American Thyroid Association guidelines. The source of this sequence is a female donor with Graves disease. The input for sequencing was peripheral blood mononuclear cells (PBMCs), taken when the disease was refractory, from a patient treated with antithyroid drugs.

The CDR3, as DNA: TGTGCCAGTAGCAATCTACAGGGGAGGCAGCCCCAGCATTTT. Translating it yields CASSNLQGRQPQHF. This chain uses TRBV19 with TRBJ1-5, with 7 bases that match TRBD1. The CDR3 extends over 14 amino acids. Germline CDR1 and CDR2: LNHDA and SQIVND (reference sequence). V shed 6 bases, J shed 7 bases, and the junction held 9 bases outside the gene matches.